This T cell receptor (beta chain) was profiled in a study of CD8 T cells in Susac syndrome. Only one count was recorded for this clonotype. Diagnostic criteria for definite or probable disease, in their recently defined form, were met by the patients with Susac syndrome. TEMRA cells were FACS-enriched, and CD8+ and CD4+ T cells were isolated negatively. The authors reverse transcribed roughly 0.5 to 1 ug RNA with random hexamers. The authors amplified TCR beta CDR3 across 54 Vbeta and 13 Jbeta using immunoSEQ multiplex PCR. One entry per CDR3 protein, called by TCRdb with MiXCR from the immunoSEQ multiplex PCR reads. The sample includes roughly 130,000 distinct CDR3 sequences, over 90% of them seen just once. The CDR3 is 14 residues long. Trimming shortened V by 3 bases and J by 0 bases, and 9 bases separated the two germline ends. Germline assignment: CDR1 SGDLS and CDR2 YYNGEE.

Sample: CD8+ T cells from PBMCs. The V gene is TRBV9, the J gene TRBJ2-5; D may be TRBD1 (6 bases). This TCR came from a human donor with Susac syndrome. The CDR3 reads CASSGRDNQETQYF. CDR3 DNA: TGTGCCAGCAGCGGCCGGGACAACCAAGAGACCCAGTACTTC.